This T cell receptor (beta chain) originates from a study of cytomegalovirus exposure and HLA in healthy donors (dated by TCRdb to 2017 to 2019). With regard to the full study: In an earlier analysis of approximately 500 of the donors, 276 Gb of sequence data and some 120 million unique TCR beta sequences from 150 million to 200 million T cells were reported. A later analysis re-examined previously published TCR beta repertoires from about 670 donors and added high-resolution HLA genotyping to investigate patterns of TCR occurrence. An early release covering roughly 600 HLA-typed donors comprised about 310 gigabases of sequencing data and 85 million to 100 million unique TCR sequences. Typing coverage differed by locus: A, B, C, DRB1 and DQB1 were typed in roughly 620-640 donors, DQA1 in 500 to 550, DPA1 in roughly 590, and DPB1 in 472. In an earlier analysis of 500 to 650 of the donors, high-throughput TCR beta sequencing was used to judge whether each TCR beta V gene segment behaved as functional or pseudogenic. About five DR-DQ haplotypes were handled as single units for association and clustering, since linkage in the cohort was strong. Genome-wide SNP genotypes for about three fifths of the roughly 670 donors were used in a later genetic analysis, which treated that subset as a discovery cohort. Class I and class II HLA loci were covered by the typing at four-digit resolution. Along with the approximately 670-subject first cohort, a separate validation cohort of around 120 different subjects was used. The study was designed to test whether signatures of past pathogen exposure could be identified by cataloging public T cell receptors. Rather than using new phenotypic data, the later analysis identified candidate immune exposures from TCR beta sequences and from how often those sequences occurred across donors. Donor age, sex, ethnicity and CMV serostatus were collected together with the repertoire data. All discovery cohort repertoires had been generated using a single sequencing platform. Across around 400 genotyped donors of the cohort, an average of 235,054 unique TCR beta nucleotide sequences per donor were sequenced, and roughly 18% of those sequences were non-productive. Of the roughly 430 genotyped donors, 65% to 90% fell in the genetic ancestry cluster associated with self-reported Caucasian donors. The study profiled the T cell repertoires of fewer than 850 subjects by immunosequencing and related them to cytomegalovirus serostatus. To predict cytomegalovirus infection status, the study combined high-throughput TCR immunosequencing, statistical association of individual TCRs with disease status, and machine learning.

The research as a whole found: Most TCR sequences were observed very rarely across donors, whereas some public TCRs were present in many individuals. About 15 rarely observed V segments, including chromosome 9 orphons, were excluded from the earlier analysis of almost 600 of the donors because counts were too low. When HLA alleles, especially DR and DQ, strongly co-occurred, TCR associations were difficult to assign to individual alleles. An earlier analysis of 587 of the donors showed that most TCR beta V segments appeared in productive rearrangements either about 87% or about 30% of the time, which broadly matched IMGT annotations. The only immune exposure information available for the cohort was CMV serostatus. The classifier was reported to diagnose cytomegalovirus status with high specificity and sensitivity in both the original and validation cohorts. It was suggested by the authors that the approach could potentially be generalized to other disease states and immunological phenotypes. Linkage disequilibrium might explain the correlated functional status among segregating V segments, but an unknown experimental factor could not be ruled out. A total of 150 to 200 TCR beta chains were listed by the study as associated with cytomegalovirus. A further reported finding was that TCR beta sequences accurately predicted the HLA-A and HLA-B alleles for most subjects in the first cohort. According to a later analysis, most CMV-associated TCR beta chains appeared to be HLA-restricted, and the HLA associations seemed to be driven largely by CMV exposure. Only TCR beta chains were sequenced in this cohort, and the absence of alpha or paired-chain data limited detectable features. A cluster of highly shared sequence variants was judged likely to represent a technical artifact of the sequencing pipeline. A later genetic analysis associated a missense DCLRE1C variant with V-gene and J-gene trimming of TCR beta chains, and an independent cohort replicated the association. According to a later analysis, TCR association rates differed among HLA loci, with DRB1 alleles showing the most associated TCRs and HLA-C alleles showing the fewest. Presence/absence analyses assumed roughly uniform sequencing depth across donors, an assumption that may not hold. In a later analysis, HLA-associated TCR beta chains were found to be more clonally expanded and to have lower generation probabilities than equally common non-associated chains. Compared with the roughly 670-donor mean, donors in an Asian-associated ancestry cluster had fewer N-insertions in productive TCRs, according to a later genetic analysis. A later analysis associated about 17,000 TCR beta sequences with specific HLA alleles at a false discovery rate of 0.05. Some IMGT-functional V segments, including TRBV6-2 and TRBV6-3, could not be distinguished by the 87-base-pair reads and were therefore excluded. Because HLA typing was missing for some donors at each locus, association tests included only the typed subset. Several of the top co-occurrence clusters appeared to be linked to parvovirus B19, influenza, CMV and Epstein-Barr virus, according to a later analysis. In vitro tests confirmed that three of the cytomegalovirus-associated TCR beta chains recognize cytomegalovirus antigens.

The germline V gene gives CDR1 as MRHNA and CDR2 as SNTAGT. V sheds 1 base and J sheds 4 bases, leaving 12 bases between their ends. From its cysteine to its phenylalanine, the CDR3 spans 15 amino acids. Only the CDR3 DNA stays, 45 bases, in frame from base 1. This clone was observed once. Its antigen is unknown. No base-level quality is on record; no much larger clone is a single base apart. The cohort comprised fewer than 750 healthy bone marrow donors. All cohort members were sampled while nominally healthy, although unrecorded immune exposures were likely present. The donor was CMV seronegative and was included in the group of about 400 seronegative cohort members. Each donor provided a peripheral blood sample, and peripheral blood mononuclear cells were used for TCR beta sequencing. Genomic DNA was extracted from the blood cell samples with the Qiagen DNeasy Blood Extraction Kit. Libraries were constructed by the immunoSEQ multiplex PCR assay. For the multiplex PCR, a mixture combining 60 forward primers for TCR Vbeta segments and 13 reverse primers for TCR Jbeta segments was used. Amplification of the CDR3 region of rearranged TCR beta genes was performed with a multiplex PCR assay on genomic DNA. On the Illumina HiSeq System, the amplified TCR beta libraries were sequenced as 87-base-pair reads. The authors processed their data as follows. Across the 500 to 750 repertoires, a later analysis counted tens of millions of unique TCR beta chains, about 10 million of which were shared by at least two donors. A nearest-neighbor algorithm error-corrected the raw reads and collapsed the reads into unique sequences, merging closely related sequences to remove PCR and sequencing errors. CDR3 sequences were aligned to IMGT reference sequences to assign V, D and J gene segments. For a sequence to be retained, a match of at least six nucleotides was required to both a V gene segment and a J gene segment. Rearrangements were called productive when the CDR3 lacked stop codons and stayed in frame with V and J; all others were non-productive. Following IMGT convention, CDR3 was defined as the stretch from the second conserved V-encoded cysteine up to the conserved J-encoded phenylalanine. Sequences without an unambiguous match to a single V gene segment were excluded from the earlier analysis of over 500 of the donors. An earlier analysis of fewer than 650 of the donors classified V segments as functional when productive rearrangements were above 56.7% and as segregating when the standard deviation between donors was above 5%. A statistical classification framework was developed to diagnose cytomegalovirus status using the catalog of TCR beta chain sequences. A later analysis assigned V and J genes by comparing TCR nucleotide sequences with IMGT/GENE-DB human TR gene sequences. The TCRdist pipeline was used in a later analysis to assign CDR3 sequences and most-parsimonious VDJ recombination scenarios. A later analysis defined each TCR beta chain by its CDR3 amino acid sequence plus V-gene family, and excluded reads lacking a unique V-gene family. As a way to deal with suspected cross-contamination and a sequencing artifact, a later analysis dropped hundreds of nucleotide sequences that were highly shared and had low generation probability. In a later analysis, a clonal expansion index for each public chain was calculated from normalized within-repertoire ranks of inferred template counts. Generation probabilities in a later analysis came from a VDJ recombination model fitted to out-of-frame rearrangements, and those results were checked against IGoR. A later analysis scored TCR-TCR, TCR-HLA and TCR-CMV co-occurrence with hypergeometric tests, applying a repertoire-size bias correction to TCR pairs. To estimate false discovery rates, a later analysis permuted the HLA or CMV assignments 20 times. In a later analysis, co-occurring TCRs were grouped with DBSCAN, and TCRdist sequence similarity was added when clustering was performed within HLA-allele-positive subsets. For co-occurrence clustering, repertoires with fewer than 30,000 or more than 120,000 public chains were excluded, along with about five repertoires with anomalous nucleotide sharing. TCRdb mirrors the immuneACCESS table, restricted to in-frame sequences. Some clones are absent from its copies; in checked studies, under half trace to an unresolved V gene, and the reason for the others is unknown. V and J calls and clone size are those listed in that table; D and trimming were worked out from the DNA. The sample yields more than 85,000 clones; approximately 57% were counted once. Clones ranked in the top ten supply 6% to 6.5% of the sample.

The clonotype was recovered from a woman younger than 45 in good health and CMV-seronegative. What was sequenced was PBMCs. The rearrangement joined TRBV6-4 to TRBJ2-3; the best D guess is TRBD2, with 6 bases matching. The sequenced DNA: TGTGCCAGCAGTGACTTTGCGGGGTTGGCAGATACGCAGTATTTT. It codes for CASSDFAGLADTQYF.